The source of this T cell receptor (beta chain) is a study of T cell responses to AZD1222 COVID-19 vaccine. The table lists this clone with a few counts. Repertoires were generated with immunoSEQ multiplex PCR, while TCRdb's copy carries only in-frame clones and drops some. The sample records 90,000 to 150,000 clones, approximately 86% being singletons. V lost 3 bases and J lost 8; bases outside the gene matches: 5. CDR3 length equals 14 residues. Germline CDR1 and CDR2: SEHNR and FQNEAQ (reference sequence). The sequencing here drew on peripheral blood, taken 28 days after the second AZD1222 dose. The chain recombines TRBV7-9 with TRBJ1-4, with 8 bases matching TRBD1. The sequence was obtained from an adult who received the AZD1222 COVID-19 vaccine. The CDR3 reads CASSLTGEGEKLFF. CDR3 sequence (DNA): TGTGCCAGCAGCTTGACAGGGGAAGGGGAAAAACTGTTTTTT.